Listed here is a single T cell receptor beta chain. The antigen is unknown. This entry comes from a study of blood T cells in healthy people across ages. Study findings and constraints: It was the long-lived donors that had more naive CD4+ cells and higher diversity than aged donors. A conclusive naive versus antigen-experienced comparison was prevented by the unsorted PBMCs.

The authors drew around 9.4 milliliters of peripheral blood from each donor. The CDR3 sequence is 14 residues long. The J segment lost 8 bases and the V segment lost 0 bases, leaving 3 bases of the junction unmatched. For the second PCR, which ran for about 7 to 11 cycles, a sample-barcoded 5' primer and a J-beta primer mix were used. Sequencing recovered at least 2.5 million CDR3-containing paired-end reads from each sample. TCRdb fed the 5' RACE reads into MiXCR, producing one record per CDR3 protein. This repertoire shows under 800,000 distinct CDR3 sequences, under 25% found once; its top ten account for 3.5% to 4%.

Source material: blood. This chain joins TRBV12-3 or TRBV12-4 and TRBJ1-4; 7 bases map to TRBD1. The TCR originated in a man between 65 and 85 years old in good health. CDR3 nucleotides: TGTGCCAGCAGTTTAGCTAGGGGGCGAGAAAAACTGTTTTTT. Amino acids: CASSLARGREKLFF.